Included here is one TCR beta chain sequence, with context. No antigen is known for it. The sample has other DNA sequences that encode this CDR3 too. This entry is derived from a study of cytomegalovirus exposure and HLA in healthy donors. Notes on the study in general: In a later analysis, HLA-associated TCR beta chains were more clonally expanded than equally common others. In an earlier analysis, in 587 donors, most V segments appeared productive either ~87% or ~30% of the time.

The CDR3 has 15 amino acids. The V and J ends lost 4 bases and 8 bases, in that order; junction bases with no gene match: 13. Germline assignment: CDR1 MNHEY and CDR2 SVGAGI. A multiplex PCR was run with 60 Vbeta primers and 13 Jbeta primers. Generated by immunoSEQ multiplex PCR, the TCRdb table keeps only in-frame clones and is missing some. Among about 160,000 clones, 77% were seen once, and the ten largest hold 2.6%. This sequence joins TRBV6-5 and TRBJ1-2; 7 nucleotides agree with TRBD1. The sequenced sample was PBMCs. This TCR came from a woman between 40 and 55 years old in good health and CMV-seropositive. Here the CDR3 reads CASSLTASGGHGYTF. The CDR3 DNA is TGTGCCAGCAGTTTAACGGCCTCAGGGGGTCACGGCTACACCTTC.